This T cell receptor (beta chain) was sequenced in a study of T cell repertoires in cytomegalovirus infection. Study-wide background: In public TCR beta signatures, there were indications of both CMV infection and matching HLA type.

In germline, CDR1 is SEHNR, CDR2 FQNEAQ (reference sequence). This CDR3 contains 15 residues. Trimming stripped 10 bases from V and 3 bases from J, with 21 bases between. This clonotype was seen only a few times. Its antigen is still unknown. TCRdb redid the calling of the reads with MiXCR, one entry per CDR3 protein. This sample carries hundreds of thousands of distinct CDR3 sequences, 20% to 25% of them seen once, and the ten largest clones take around 8%. Overall study findings and caveats: People with CMV and the relevant HLA were identified by cumulative public TCR beta family frequency. CMV-specific TCR beta clonotypes restricted by HLA-C dominated the ex vivo response.

The sequence derives from a human donor in good health (CMV status not recorded). Some clones in this sample may be carry-over from other donors' samples. The chain links TRBV7-9 to TRBJ1-1; D uncertain. Sequenced material: CD8+ T cells from PBMCs. CDR3 sequence reads: CATPNVSGGYTEAFF. The CDR3 region has the DNA TGTGCCACCCCAAATGTCTCGGGAGGGTACACTGAAGCTTTCTTT.